These 5 T cell receptor beta chains share one sample of origin, sequenced in a study of blood T cell repertoires in COVID-19. TCRdb keeps only in-frame clones here, not all; method: immunoSEQ multiplex PCR. The sample has some 150,000 clones; about 79% are singletons. The material sequenced was peripheral blood. Receptor source: a woman between 45 and 65 years old with acute or convalescent COVID-19.

This chain joins TRBV29-1 and TRBJ1-4; possible D gene TRBD1, 5 bases. This CDR3 has 13 amino acids. Germline V lookup: CDR1 SQVTM, CDR2 ANQGSEA. Trimming took off 7 bases at V and 4 bases at J, with 13 bases between the two ends. CDR3 coding DNA: TGCAGCGCCATGACAGAGAGTAATGAAAAACTGTTTTTT. This gives the protein CSAMTESNEKLFF. The variable domain in full, completed from reference TRBV29-1 and TRBJ1-4, reads SAVISQKPSRDICQRGTSLTIQCQVDSQVTMMFWYRQQPGQSLTLIATANQGSEATYESGFVIDKFPISRPNLTFSTLTVSNMSPEDSSIYLCSAMTESNEKLFFGSGTQLSVL.

The chain joins TRBV25-1 to TRBJ1-4; TRBD1 agrees at 12 bases. V lost 10 bases to trimming and J lost 4 bases; unmatched junction nucleotides: 7. From germline, CDR1 is MGHDK and CDR2 SYGVNS. The CDR3 totals 15 residues. CDR3 protein: CATGTGGAGNEKLFF. The CDR3, as DNA: TGTGCCACCGGGACAGGGGGCGCGGGTAATGAAAAACTGTTTTTT.

This clone came up a few times. This chain uses TRBV5-1 with TRBJ1-6, with 7 positions matching TRBD1. Germline CDR1 reads SGHRS; CDR2 reads YFSETQ. Trimming at V came to 4 bases and at J to 11 bases, leaving 18 bases not matched to a gene. CDR3 length: 17 amino acids. CDR3 nucleotide sequence: TGCGCCAGCAGCGAAGGGGACAGCCTTCCCGGGTCGGCACCCCTCCACTTT. Encoded protein: CASSEGDSLPGSAPLHF.

The chain is built from TRBV7-9 and TRBJ2-7; D not certain. The CDR3 sequence is 11 residues long. V lost 5 bases, J lost 3 bases, and 5 bases lay in between. Germline V gives CDR1 SEHNR, CDR2 FQNEAQ (reference sequence). The CDR3 coding sequence is TGTGCCAGCAGCCCGCGCTACGAGCAGTACTTC. Its protein product is CASSPRYEQYF.

The rearrangement joins TRBV5-1 to TRBJ1-6; no definite D call. This CDR3 spans 15 amino acids. V was cut by 0 bases and J by 7 bases, with 11 bases left in between. The V gene's germline CDR1 is SGHRS and CDR2 YFSETQ. The CDR3 bases are TGCGCCAGCAGCTTGGGTGGAGGCCGGAATTCACCCCTCCACTTT. This sequence encodes CASSLGGGRNSPLHF.